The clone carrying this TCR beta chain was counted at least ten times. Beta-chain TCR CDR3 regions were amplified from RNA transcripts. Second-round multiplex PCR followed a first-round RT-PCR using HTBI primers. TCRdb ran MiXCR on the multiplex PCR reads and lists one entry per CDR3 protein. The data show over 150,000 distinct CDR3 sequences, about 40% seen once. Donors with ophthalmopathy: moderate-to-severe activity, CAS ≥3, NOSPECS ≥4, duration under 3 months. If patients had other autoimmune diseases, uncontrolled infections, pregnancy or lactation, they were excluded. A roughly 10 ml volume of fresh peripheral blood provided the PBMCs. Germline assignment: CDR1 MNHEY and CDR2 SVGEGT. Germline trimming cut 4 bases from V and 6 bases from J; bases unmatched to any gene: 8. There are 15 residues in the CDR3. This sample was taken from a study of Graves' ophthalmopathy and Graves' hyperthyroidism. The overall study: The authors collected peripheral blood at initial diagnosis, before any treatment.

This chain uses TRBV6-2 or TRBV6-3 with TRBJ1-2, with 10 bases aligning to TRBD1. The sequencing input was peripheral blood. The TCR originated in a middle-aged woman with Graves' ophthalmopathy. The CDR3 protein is CASSSAGTGENGYTF. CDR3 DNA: TGTGCCAGCAGTTCCGCCGGGACAGGGGAGAATGGCTACACCTTC.